This T cell receptor beta chain was recovered during a study of blood T cells in healthy people across ages. A second PCR, run for roughly 6 to 11 cycles, used a sample-barcoded 5' primer plus a J-beta primer mix. The template-switch adaptor was a 5' adaptor with 12 random nucleotides. It tagged each cDNA molecule. TCRdb re-derived calls from the 5' RACE reads in MiXCR, one entry per CDR3 protein. The table has more than 1.4 million distinct CDR3 sequences, approximately 40% seen once. Investigators took roughly 10 milliliters of peripheral blood from every donor. The CDR3 is made up of 19 amino acids. Germline loops: CDR1 DFQATT, CDR2 SNEGSKA (reference sequence).

This receptor was identified in a woman younger than 30 in good health. V usage is TRBV20-1 and J usage is TRBJ2-1; perhaps TRBD2 as D (5 bases). TRBJ2-7 matches the DNA end more closely, so the J call is doubtful. The specimen was blood. CDR3 amino acids: CSARDRRLILKSTYNEQYF. The CDR3 DNA sequence: TGCAGTGCTAGAGATCGGAGACTAATATTAAAGTCCACCTACAATGAGCAGTACTTC.